This is a list of T cell receptor beta chains from one sample in a study of shared clonotypes between healthy human individuals. TCRdb's copy holds only in-frame clones and misses some; the assay was immunoSEQ multiplex PCR. The sample includes approximately 940,000 clones, 60% to 85% of them seen just once. The sample was memory CD4+ T cells sorted from blood. All receptors come from a man between 18 and 29 years old in good health. CDR3s include the opening cysteine and the closing phenylalanine or tryptophan. The D gene is left open where the match is weak. For some rows the clone size is stated as once, few or many, or as a class when expanded; others skip it.

cdr3_aa: CASSQDGLTGTKNIQYF
cdr3_nt: TGCGCCAGCAGCCAAGATGGGTTAACAGGGACCAAAAACATTCAGTACTTC
d_call: -
clone_size: once
j_call: TRBJ2-4
v_call: TRBV4-1

cdr3_aa: CATEDRDSGNTIYF
cdr3_nt: TGTGCCACCGAGGACAGGGACTCTGGAAACACCATATATTTT
d_call: TRBD1
clone_size: few
j_call: TRBJ1-3
v_call: TRBV6-1

cdr3_aa: CASSPRTDPSYGYTF
cdr3_nt: TGTGCCAGCAGTCCCAGAACGGATCCTAGCTATGGCTACACCTTC
d_call: -
clone_size: -
j_call: TRBJ1-2
v_call: TRBV6-5

cdr3_aa: CASRATTGARSYEQYF
cdr3_nt: TGCGCCAGCAGGGCGACGACAGGGGCGCGTTCCTACGAGCAGTACTTC
d_call: TRBD1
clone_size: -
j_call: TRBJ2-7
v_call: TRBV10-1

cdr3_aa: CASSPTSRYTGELFF
cdr3_nt: TGTGCCAGCAGCCCGACTAGCCGATACACCGGGGAGCTGTTTTTT
d_call: TRBD2
clone_size: -
j_call: TRBJ2-2
v_call: TRBV11-2

cdr3_aa: CASSLGLAGVETQYF
cdr3_nt: TGTGCCAGCAGCTTGGGGCTAGCGGGGGTGGAGACCCAGTACTTC
d_call: TRBD2
clone_size: once
j_call: TRBJ2-5
v_call: TRBV5-6

cdr3_aa: CASSPGLAGTHEQYF
cdr3_nt: TGTGCCAGCAGCCCTGGACTAGCGGGGACCCACGAGCAGTACTTC
d_call: TRBD2
clone_size: -
j_call: TRBJ2-7
v_call: TRBV2

cdr3_aa: CSVEKTSGSLDEQYF
cdr3_nt: TGCAGCGTGGAAAAGACTAGCGGGAGTTTAGACGAGCAGTACTTC
d_call: TRBD2
clone_size: -
j_call: TRBJ2-7
v_call: TRBV29-1

cdr3_aa: CASSLAKGLVNTEAFF
cdr3_nt: TGCGCCAGCAGCTTGGCCAAGGGACTCGTGAACACTGAAGCTTTCTTT
d_call: -
clone_size: few
j_call: TRBJ1-1
v_call: TRBV5-1

cdr3_aa: CASSPLGRSSNQPQHF
cdr3_nt: TGTGCCAGCTCACCACTGGGGAGAAGTAGCAATCAGCCCCAGCATTTT
d_call: -
clone_size: -
j_call: TRBJ1-5
v_call: TRBV18

cdr3_aa: CASSPSAGRNTDTQYF
cdr3_nt: TGCGCCAGCAGCCCGTCAGCGGGCAGAAACACAGATACGCAGTATTTT
d_call: -
clone_size: many
j_call: TRBJ2-3
v_call: TRBV4-3

cdr3_aa: CASSLDSNQPQHF
cdr3_nt: TGTGCCAGCAGCTTGGACAGTAATCAGCCCCAGCATTTT
d_call: -
clone_size: -
j_call: TRBJ1-5
v_call: TRBV5-5

cdr3_aa: CASSLYGTRIGNTEAFF
cdr3_nt: TGTGCCAGCAGTTTATATGGGACGCGGATCGGGAACACTGAAGCTTTCTTT
d_call: -
clone_size: -
j_call: TRBJ1-1
v_call: TRBV27

cdr3_aa: CASSLVAGAYNEQFF
cdr3_nt: TGTGCCAGCAGCTTAGTGGCAGGGGCCTACAATGAGCAGTTCTTC
d_call: -
clone_size: few
j_call: TRBJ2-1
v_call: TRBV7-2

cdr3_aa: CASSWGPLHNTGELFF
cdr3_nt: TGCGCCAGCAGCTGGGGGCCTTTGCACAACACCGGGGAGCTGTTTTTT
d_call: -
clone_size: -
j_call: TRBJ2-2
v_call: TRBV5-1

cdr3_aa: CAWKDVRAFF
cdr3_nt: TGTGCCTGGAAGGACGTGCGCGCTTTCTTT
d_call: -
clone_size: -
j_call: TRBJ1-1
v_call: TRBV30

cdr3_aa: CASSPPVGGRNNYGYTF
cdr3_nt: TGTGCCAGCTCACCGCCGGTTGGGGGGCGAAATAACTATGGCTACACCTTC
d_call: -
clone_size: -
j_call: TRBJ1-2
v_call: TRBV18

cdr3_aa: CASSPLGQGRSPLHF
cdr3_nt: TGTGCCAGCTCACCCCTAGGACAGGGGAGGTCACCCCTCCACTTT
d_call: TRBD1
clone_size: -
j_call: TRBJ1-6
v_call: TRBV18

cdr3_aa: CASRKGGFTEAFF
cdr3_nt: TGTGCCTCTCGGAAAGGGGGATTCACTGAAGCTTTCTTT
d_call: -
clone_size: few
j_call: TRBJ1-1
v_call: TRBV10-3

cdr3_aa: CASSHTGSTGNTIYF
cdr3_nt: TGTGCCAGCAGCCACACAGGGAGTACTGGAAACACCATATATTTT
d_call: -
clone_size: -
j_call: TRBJ1-3
v_call: TRBV5-4

cdr3_aa: CASSSGAYEQYF
cdr3_nt: TGTGCCAGCAGTTCCGGGGCCTACGAGCAGTACTTC
d_call: -
clone_size: -
j_call: TRBJ2-7
v_call: TRBV28

cdr3_aa: CSVEGTPDTQYF
cdr3_nt: TGCAGCGTTGAAGGGACCCCAGATACGCAGTATTTT
d_call: -
clone_size: -
j_call: TRBJ2-3
v_call: TRBV29-1

cdr3_aa: CAWGDGNSNQPQHF
cdr3_nt: TGTGCCTGGGGCGACGGGAATAGCAATCAGCCCCAGCATTTT
d_call: -
clone_size: -
j_call: TRBJ1-5
v_call: TRBV30

cdr3_aa: CASSQARVGDIAEAFF
cdr3_nt: TGTGCCAGCAGCCAGGCCAGGGTGGGAGATATTGCTGAAGCTTTCTTT
d_call: -
clone_size: -
j_call: TRBJ1-1
v_call: TRBV7-9

cdr3_aa: CASSYSRAGGNEQFF
cdr3_nt: TGCGCCAGCAGCTACTCCAGGGCGGGCGGGAATGAGCAGTTCTTC
d_call: -
clone_size: once
j_call: TRBJ2-1
v_call: TRBV4-3

cdr3_aa: CASRSGQGYEQYF
cdr3_nt: TGCGCCAGCAGATCCGGACAAGGCTACGAGCAGTACTTC
d_call: -
clone_size: -
j_call: TRBJ2-7
v_call: TRBV5-1

cdr3_aa: CASSVGGGTYEQYF
cdr3_nt: TGTGCCAGCAGTGTAGGGGGAGGGACCTACGAGCAGTACTTC
d_call: -
clone_size: -
j_call: TRBJ2-7
v_call: TRBV6-1

cdr3_aa: CASSVQFNSPLHF
cdr3_nt: TGTGCCAGCAGTGTACAGTTTAATTCACCCCTCCACTTT
d_call: -
clone_size: -
j_call: TRBJ1-6
v_call: TRBV2

cdr3_aa: CASSSEGQGNQPQHF
cdr3_nt: TGTGCCAGTAGTTCTGAGGGACAGGGCAATCAGCCCCAGCATTTT
d_call: TRBD1
clone_size: once
j_call: TRBJ1-5
v_call: TRBV19

cdr3_aa: CASSQLAGGRRNEQFF
cdr3_nt: TGCGCCAGCAGCCAACTAGCGGGGGGCCGGAGAAATGAGCAGTTCTTC
d_call: TRBD2
clone_size: -
j_call: TRBJ2-1
v_call: TRBV4-1

cdr3_aa: CAISGTDRGREQYF
cdr3_nt: TGTGCCATCAGTGGAACCGACAGGGGGCGGGAGCAGTACTTC
d_call: TRBD1
clone_size: once
j_call: TRBJ2-7
v_call: TRBV10-3

cdr3_aa: CASSPFGVEAFF
cdr3_nt: TGTGCCAGCAGTCCATTCGGAGTTGAAGCTTTCTTT
d_call: -
clone_size: -
j_call: TRBJ1-1
v_call: TRBV28

cdr3_aa: CASSPGFFTDTQYF
cdr3_nt: TGCGCCAGCAGTCCGGGGTTCTTCACAGATACGCAGTATTTT
d_call: -
clone_size: many
j_call: TRBJ2-3
v_call: TRBV5-1

cdr3_aa: CASSSGGGQETQYF
cdr3_nt: TGTGCCAGCAGTAGCGGGGGAGGACAAGAGACCCAGTACTTC
d_call: TRBD2
clone_size: -
j_call: TRBJ2-5
v_call: TRBV6-1

cdr3_aa: CASRNTGPGEQYF
cdr3_nt: TGTGCCAGCAGGAATACAGGGCCAGGCGAGCAGTACTTC
d_call: -
clone_size: -
j_call: TRBJ2-7
v_call: TRBV2

cdr3_aa: CASSWNPGILNYGYTF
cdr3_nt: TGTGCCAGCAGCTGGAACCCCGGAATACTTAACTATGGCTACACCTTC
d_call: -
clone_size: -
j_call: TRBJ1-2
v_call: TRBV7-2

cdr3_aa: CASSEPLGGLGGNTIYF
cdr3_nt: TGTGCCAGCAGTGAACCGCTGGGCGGGCTGGGGGGAAACACCATATATTTT
d_call: -
clone_size: few
j_call: TRBJ1-3
v_call: TRBV6-1

cdr3_aa: CASSDTMNTEAFF
cdr3_nt: TGTGCCAGTAGCGACACAATGAACACTGAAGCTTTCTTT
d_call: -
clone_size: -
j_call: TRBJ1-1
v_call: TRBV19

cdr3_aa: CASSLEQGNTEAFF
cdr3_nt: TGTGCCAGCAGCTTAGAACAGGGGAACACTGAAGCTTTCTTT
d_call: -
clone_size: -
j_call: TRBJ1-1
v_call: TRBV7-9

cdr3_aa: CASTRQGETVGQYF
cdr3_nt: TGTGCCAGCACCCGACAGGGGGAAACAGTCGGGCAGTACTTC
d_call: TRBD1
clone_size: -
j_call: TRBJ2-7
v_call: TRBV6-6

cdr3_aa: CASNPRGSYQGDTQYF
cdr3_nt: TGTGCCAGCAACCCCCGGGGCTCGTATCAGGGGGATACGCAGTATTTT
d_call: -
clone_size: -
j_call: TRBJ2-3
v_call: TRBV7-9

cdr3_aa: CSGGGRGNTEAFF
cdr3_nt: TGCAGCGGGGGGGGTAGAGGCAACACTGAAGCTTTCTTT
d_call: -
clone_size: -
j_call: TRBJ1-1
v_call: TRBV29-1

cdr3_aa: CASSLGSGPANEQFF
cdr3_nt: TGCGCCAGCAGCCTCGGGTCGGGTCCCGCCAATGAGCAGTTCTTC
d_call: -
clone_size: -
j_call: TRBJ2-1
v_call: TRBV5-1

cdr3_aa: CASSLYSSQETQYF
cdr3_nt: TGTGCCAGCAGCTTGTACAGCTCCCAAGAGACCCAGTACTTC
d_call: -
clone_size: -
j_call: TRBJ2-5
v_call: TRBV5-4

cdr3_aa: CASSLHSDRNYGYTF
cdr3_nt: TGTGCCAGCAGCCTTCACTCGGACAGAAACTATGGCTACACCTTC
d_call: -
clone_size: -
j_call: TRBJ1-2
v_call: TRBV7-9

cdr3_aa: CASSPYPGQGAYEQYF
cdr3_nt: TGTGCCAGTAGTCCGTACCCGGGACAGGGCGCCTACGAGCAGTACTTC
d_call: TRBD1
clone_size: once
j_call: TRBJ2-7
v_call: TRBV19

cdr3_aa: CASSARTGGNTEAFF
cdr3_nt: TGCGCCAGCAGCGCTCGGACAGGGGGCAACACTGAAGCTTTCTTT
d_call: TRBD1
clone_size: -
j_call: TRBJ1-1
v_call: TRBV5-1

cdr3_aa: CASGSGTGGLQYF
cdr3_nt: TGTGCTAGTGGGTCCGGGACAGGGGGACTTCAGTACTTC
d_call: TRBD1
clone_size: once
j_call: TRBJ2-7
v_call: TRBV12-5

cdr3_aa: CSAITGEIGYTF
cdr3_nt: TGCAGCGCCATTACAGGGGAGATCGGCTACACCTTC
d_call: TRBD1
clone_size: -
j_call: TRBJ1-2
v_call: TRBV29-1

cdr3_aa: CASSLGAGTKNGYTF
cdr3_nt: TGTGCCAGCAGCTTAGGCGCCGGGACAAAGAATGGCTACACCTTC
d_call: -
clone_size: -
j_call: TRBJ1-2
v_call: TRBV7-2

cdr3_aa: CASSTDGNTEAFF
cdr3_nt: TGTGCCAGCTCAACCGACGGGAACACTGAAGCTTTCTTT
d_call: -
clone_size: -
j_call: TRBJ1-1
v_call: TRBV18

cdr3_aa: CAWSVGVRGTEAFF
cdr3_nt: TGTGCCTGGAGTGTCGGGGTTAGGGGCACTGAAGCTTTCTTT
d_call: -
clone_size: many
j_call: TRBJ1-1
v_call: TRBV30

cdr3_aa: CASSESRQGRQYF
cdr3_nt: TGCGCCAGCAGTGAGTCACGACAGGGGAGGCAGTACTTC
d_call: TRBD1
clone_size: few
j_call: TRBJ2-7
v_call: TRBV10-1